These 8 T cell receptor beta chains share one sample of origin, sequenced in a study of blood T cell repertoires in COVID-19. Only in-frame clones appear in the TCRdb table, and some are missing; sequencing was by immunoSEQ multiplex PCR. The table has roughly 250,000 clones, roughly nine tenths seen once. Sequences were obtained from peripheral blood. The receptors originated from a man in his fifties or sixties who had recovered from COVID-19.

V usage is TRBV13 and J usage is TRBJ1-1; 7 bases agree with TRBD1. Germline V gene sequence: CDR1 PRHDT, CDR2 FYEKMQ (reference sequence). CDR3 length: 14 residues. V gave up 5 bases and J gave up 6 bases; unmatched junction bases: 9. In nucleotides, the CDR3 is TGTGCCAGCAGCCCAGGAGGGGGCGAGCCTGAAGCTTTCTTT. As protein: CASSPGGGEPEAFF. Filled out from reference TRBV13 and TRBJ1-1, the complete variable domain reads AAGVIQSPRHLIKEKRETATLKCYPIPRHDTVYWYQQGPGQDPQFLISFYEKMQSDKGSIPDRFSAQQFSDYHSELNMSSLELGDSALYFCASSPGGGEPEAFFGQGTRLTVV.

This clone has only one observation. The V gene is TRBV19, the J gene TRBJ2-5; 10 bases align to TRBD1. CDR3 length: 15 residues. J lost 5 bases, V lost 6 bases, and 9 bases had no gene match. Germline CDR1 LNHDA, CDR2 SQIVND (reference sequence). CDR3 residues: CASRETGGTAETQYF. The CDR3 coding sequence is TGTGCCAGTAGGGAGACAGGGGGCACGGCGGAGACCCAGTACTTC.

The chain employs TRBV5-1 and TRBJ2-1; TRBD1 might be the D (6 bases). This CDR3 is built from 15 residues. Deletions cut 0 bases from V and 2 bases from J, with 9 bases between. Germline-derived CDR1 and CDR2 are SGHRS and YFSETQ. The CDR3 coding sequence is TGCGCCAGCAGCTTGGTGACAGGAACCTACAATGAGCAGTTCTTC. This gives the protein CASSLVTGTYNEQFF. The full variable domain, with the rest looked up from reference TRBV5-1 and TRBJ2-1, is KAGVTQTPRYLIKTRGQQVTLSCSPISGHRSVSWYQQTPGQGLQFLFEYFSETQRNKGNFPGRFSGRQFSNSRSEMNVSTLELGDSALYLCASSLVTGTYNEQFFGPGTRLTVL.

The rearrangement uses TRBV24-1 and TRBJ2-1; D gene unclear. Trimming left V 0 bases short and J 9 bases short, with 8 bases between. Germline-derived CDR1 and CDR2 are KGHDR and SFDVKD. The CDR3 contains 13 residues. The CDR3 sequence: CATSDLFTTEQFF. CDR3 in DNA: TGTGCCACCAGTGATTTGTTTACTACTGAGCAGTTCTTC.

This chain connects TRBV16 to TRBJ2-2; D uncertain. Between the trimmed V and J ends, which lost 3 bases and 1 base, there was a span of 12 bases. CDR1 is KGHSY, CDR2 FQNENV, per germline. This CDR3 is 16 amino acids long. The CDR3 loop reads CASSQGITENTGELFF. The CDR3 bases are TGTGCCAGCAGCCAGGGTATAACAGAGAACACCGGGGAGCTGTTTTTT.

This chain links TRBV6-4 with TRBJ1-5, with 9 positions matching TRBD1. Germline V CDR1 and CDR2: MRHNA, SNTAGT. The trim removed 9 bases at V and 2 bases at J, leaving 14 bases unmatched. CDR3 length: 17 residues. In DNA form, the CDR3 reads TGTGCCAGTGGGGACAGGGTTGTTGGGCTGGGCAATCAGCCCCAGCATTTT. It is translated as CASGDRVVGLGNQPQHF.

As DNA, the CDR3 is TGTGCCAGTAGGGGCGGGGTGAACACCGGGGAGCTGTTTTTT. Amino acids: CASRGGVNTGELFF. J is TRBJ2-2 and V is TRBV2; TRBD2 might be the D (6 bases). Trimming pared 9 bases from V and 1 base from J, leaving 12 bases between. The germline V gene has CDR1 SNHLY and CDR2 FYNNEI. The CDR3 runs to 14 residues.

This clone turned up a few times. The identical CDR3 is also encoded by other nucleotide sequences in the sample. The V call is TRBV6-5, the J call TRBJ1-2; no definite D call. Germline CDR1 and CDR2: MNHEY and SVGAGI. V was pared by 6 bases and J by 5 bases, with 13 bases between. The CDR3 runs to 13 residues. DNA for the CDR3: TGTGCCAGCAGCTCCGGGGTAGGGTATGGCTACACCTTC. It translates to CASSSGVGYGYTF.